Below are 26 T cell receptor beta chains sequenced from a single sample in a study of cytomegalovirus exposure and HLA in healthy donors. 60 Vbeta and 13 Jbeta primers were used in PCR. Data came from immunoSEQ multiplex PCR; TCRdb stores just in-frame clones and leaves some out. The sample spans 150,000 or so clones; the ten largest clones claim roughly 2%. The specimen was PBMCs. The receptors come from a man between 25 and 39 years old in good health and CMV-seronegative.

The chain couples TRBV5-1 to TRBJ2-2, with D maybe TRBD2 (5 bases). CDR1 and CDR2 (germline): SGHRS, YFSETQ. This CDR3 is built from 15 residues. V lost 3 bases and J 6 bases, leaving 15 bases between the germline ends. The CDR3 sequence: CASSSAVERAGELFF. CDR3 coding DNA: TGCGCCAGCAGCTCCGCGGTAGAGAGGGCCGGGGAGCTGTTTTTT.

The chain links TRBV5-1 to TRBJ1-5, with 10 bases aligning to TRBD1. With 2 bases clipped from V and 7 bases from J, the junction kept 6 bases outside the gene matches. The CDR3 loop spans 15 amino acids. Looked up from germline, CDR1 is SGHRS and CDR2 is YFSETQ. The CDR3 loop is CASSLGTGEGQPQHF. DNA of the CDR3: TGCGCCAGCAGCTTAGGGACAGGGGAAGGGCAGCCCCAGCATTTT.

A note on this clone: At the DNA level, this CDR3 is encoded by other sequences in the same sample as well. This chain joins TRBV5-1 and TRBJ1-2; TRBD1 matches at 8 bases. The CDR3 extends over 12 amino acids. The V and J ends lost 4 bases and 7 bases, in that order; junction bases with no gene match: 3. Germline V gene data show CDR1 as SGHRS and CDR2 as YFSETQ. CDR3 region: CASSPDRAGYTF. The CDR3 nucleotides are TGCGCCAGCAGCCCGGACAGGGCTGGCTACACCTTC.

In DNA, the CDR3 is TGTGCCAGCAGCTTACGGAGGACTAGCGGGAGGGATAATGAGCAGTTCTTC. Encoded protein: CASSLRRTSGRDNEQFF. The gene calls are TRBV7-8 and TRBJ2-1; 15 nucleotides line up with TRBD2. Germline V gives CDR1 SGHVS, CDR2 FQNEAQ. The CDR3 length is 17 residues. V shed 2 bases and J 7 bases; nucleotides not matched to a gene: 6. Variable domain in full (rest from reference TRBV7-8 and TRBJ2-1): GAGVSQSPRYKVAKRGQDVALRCDPISGHVSLFWYQQALGQGPEFLTYFQNEAQLDKSGLPSDRFFAERPEGSVSTLKIQRTQQEDSAVYLCASSLRRTSGRDNEQFFGPGTRLTVL.

V and J are TRBV7-9 and TRBJ2-7, with 8 bases lining up with TRBD2. Per the germline V gene, CDR1 is SEHNR and CDR2 is FQNEAQ (reference sequence). The junction had 5 bases not matched to a gene; V was cut back by 2 bases and J by 2 bases. This CDR3 is built from 15 residues. DNA of the CDR3: TGTGCCAGCAGCTTAAAGTCGGGGGGGGCCTACGAGCAGTACTTC. Its translation is CASSLKSGGAYEQYF.

This chain links TRBV14 with TRBJ1-2, with 7 bases identical to TRBD1. The CDR3 consists of 15 residues. V gave up 4 bases and J gave up 5 bases; unmatched junction bases: 10. Germline CDR1 and CDR2: SGHDN and FVKESK. CDR3 DNA sequence: TGTGCCAGCAGCCTCGGGGGACAGAGCCCATATGGCTACACCTTC. The encoded protein is CASSLGGQSPYGYTF.

With respect to this clone: Other DNA sequences in this specimen translate into the identical CDR3. This sequence joins TRBV9 and TRBJ1-5; D not certain. The CDR3 extends over 14 amino acids. V was trimmed by 0 bases and J by 0 bases, leaving 4 bases between them. Germline V gene lookup returns CDR1 SGDLS and CDR2 YYNGEE. This CDR3 reads CASSVGHSNQPQHF. The DNA for the CDR3 is TGTGCCAGCAGCGTAGGGCATAGCAATCAGCCCCAGCATTTT.

V usage is TRBV7-3 and J usage is TRBJ1-4; TRBD1 is a possible D gene (5 bases). The CDR3 sequence is 15 residues long. V lost 5 bases and J 5 bases, leaving 15 bases between the germline ends. Germline V gene data show CDR1 as SGHTA and CDR2 as FQGTGA. The CDR3 region has the DNA TGTGCCAGCAGCCCAACAGGACAACCAAATGAAAAACTGTTTTTT. Protein: CASSPTGQPNEKLFF. Full variable domain (remainder filled in from reference TRBV7-3 and TRBJ1-4): GAGVSQTPSNKVTEKGKYVELRCDPISGHTALYWYRQSLGQGPEFLIYFQGTGAADDSGLPNDRFFAVRPEGSVSTLKIQRTERGDSAVYLCASSPTGQPNEKLFFGSGTQLSVL.

The V gene is TRBV25-1, the J gene TRBJ1-1; D is perhaps TRBD1 (6 bases). Trimming removed 7 bases at V and 1 base at J, with 13 bases between. CDR3 size: 14 residues. Looked up from germline, CDR1 is MGHDK and CDR2 is SYGVNS. CDR3: CASIGQGRNTEAFF. The CDR3 DNA reads as TGTGCCAGCATAGGTCAGGGGCGGAACACTGAAGCTTTCTTT.

This chain connects TRBV9 to TRBJ2-1; 13 bases are shared with TRBD2. V lost 6 bases and J lost 5; bases outside the gene matches: 5. The CDR3 spans 15 residues. CDR1 and CDR2 (germline): SGDLS, YYNGEE. The DNA for the CDR3 is TGTGCCAGCACCCGGGGACTAGCGGGAAACAATGAGCAGTTCTTC. Residues: CASTRGLAGNNEQFF.

This chain links TRBV6-6 with TRBJ2-2, with D maybe TRBD1 (5 bases). Germline CDR1 is MNHNY and CDR2 is SVGAGI (reference sequence). V shed 6 bases and J shed 6 bases, with 14 bases lying between them. This CDR3 has 14 amino acids. This chain's CDR3 is CASSDSLEPGELFF. The CDR3 nucleotides read TGTGCCAGCAGCGACAGTCTGGAACCCGGGGAGCTGTTTTTT.

The chain has TRBV25-1 and TRBJ1-6; TRBD1 matches 7 bases. In germline, CDR1 is MGHDK, CDR2 SYGVNS. The CDR3 is 16 residues long. With V trimmed by 3 bases and J by 6 bases, 8 bases remained unmatched. CDR3 region: CASSDLMGQTNSPLHF. The CDR3 nucleotides read TGTGCCAGCAGTGATCTTATGGGACAGACTAATTCACCCCTCCACTTT.

The chain combines TRBV28 with TRBJ1-1, with TRBD1 as a possible D gene (5 bases). The CDR3 length is 15 residues. The germline CDR1 and CDR2 sequences are MDHEN and SYDVKM. V dropped 6 bases and J dropped 0 bases, with 14 bases sitting between them. CDR3 sequence: CASSPTTGVNTEAFF. DNA of the CDR3: TGTGCCAGCAGCCCTACAACAGGAGTGAACACTGAAGCTTTCTTT.

This chain connects TRBV4-1 to TRBJ2-5, with D tentatively TRBD1 (7 bases). Per the germline V gene, CDR1 is MGHRA and CDR2 is YSYEKL. Between the trimmed V and J ends, which lost 0 bases and 3 bases, there was a span of 14 bases. The CDR3 consists of 16 residues. CDR3: CASSQDRGGGKETQYF. The CDR3 DNA is TGCGCCAGCAGCCAAGATCGAGGAGGGGGCAAAGAGACCCAGTACTTC.

The chain uses TRBV19 and TRBJ2-2, with D uncertain. V lost 6 bases and J 6 bases, leaving 8 bases between the germline ends. This CDR3 has 12 amino acids. From germline, CDR1 is LNHDA and CDR2 SQIVND (reference sequence). The CDR3 DNA is TGTGCCAGTAGGAGCGAGGCCGGGGAGCTGTTTTTT. It codes for CASRSEAGELFF.

DNA for the CDR3: TGCGCCAGCATCCGGGACTCGGCCGGGAATGAGCAGTTCTTC. This encodes CASIRDSAGNEQFF. This chain connects TRBV5-1 to TRBJ2-1; a weak D match, TRBD2 (6 bases). The CDR3 contains 14 residues. The germline V and J ends were trimmed by 6 bases and 7 bases, with 17 bases remaining between them. Germline CDR1 SGHRS, CDR2 YFSETQ. The whole variable domain, filled in from reference TRBV5-1 and TRBJ2-1, reads KAGVTQTPRYLIKTRGQQVTLSCSPISGHRSVSWYQQTPGQGLQFLFEYFSETQRNKGNFPGRFSGRQFSNSRSEMNVSTLELGDSALYLCASIRDSAGNEQFFGPGTRLTVL.

This chain uses TRBV5-1 with TRBJ2-1; TRBD2 matches at 10 bases. Germline V gene sequence: CDR1 SGHRS, CDR2 YFSETQ. The CDR3 runs 16 residues. J gave up 5 bases and V 3 bases, and 8 bases lay outside the gene matches. The CDR3 bases are TGCGCCAGCAGCTGGCGCGGACTAGCGGAGGACAATGAGCAGTTCTTC. Translated, it gives CASSWRGLAEDNEQFF.

This sequence joins TRBV5-5 and TRBJ2-7, with D perhaps matching TRBD1 (6 bases). This CDR3 spans 15 amino acids. Germline V CDR1 and CDR2: SGHKS, YYEKEE (reference sequence). The ends were cut back, 5 bases at V and 9 bases at J, with 24 bases in the middle. The CDR3 loop reads CASSLAGTPDFGQYF. CDR3 sequence (DNA): TGTGCCAGCAGTCTCGCCGGGACACCCGATTTCGGGCAGTACTTC. Complete variable domain (other parts from reference TRBV5-5 and TRBJ2-7): DAGVTQSPTHLIKTRGQQVTLRCSPISGHKSVSWYQQVLGQGPQFIFQYYEKEERGRGNFPDRFSARQFPNYSSELNVNALLLGDSALYLCASSLAGTPDFGQYFGPGTRLTVT.

This chain joins TRBV6-5 and TRBJ1-1; 7 bases map to TRBD1. CDR3 length: 14 amino acids. The germline V gene encodes CDR1 MNHEY and CDR2 SVGAGI. Trimming cost V 3 bases and J 4 bases; bases outside gene matches: 5. CDR3 amino acids: CASSYQGGSTEAFF. The CDR3 coding sequence is TGTGCCAGCAGTTATCAGGGGGGTAGCACTGAAGCTTTCTTT.

V and J are TRBV7-2 and TRBJ2-4, with 9 bases aligning to TRBD1. The germline V gene encodes CDR1 SGHTA and CDR2 FQGNSA. V gave up 3 bases and J gave up 12 bases; unmatched junction bases: 9. The CDR3 loop spans 14 amino acids. CDR3 bases: TGTGCCAGCAGCTTTTTGGACAGGGGATCTAATCAGTACTTC. Translating gives CASSFLDRGSNQYF.

The chain recombines TRBV4-1 with TRBJ2-5; 8 positions match TRBD1. The end of the DNA aligns better with TRBJ2-7, so the J call may be wrong. The germline CDR1 and CDR2 sequences are MGHRA and YSYEKL. The length of the CDR3 is 16 residues. The CDR3 DNA sequence: TGCGCCAGCAGCCAAGTTTGGGCAGGGGGCAACTACGAGCAGTACTTC. It encodes CASSQVWAGGNYEQYF.

The chain carries TRBV6-1 and TRBJ1-1; D is undetermined. The CDR3 has 14 residues. Germline assignment: CDR1 MNHNS and CDR2 SASEGT. The V and J ends lost 5 bases and 0 bases respectively, with 10 bases between them. The chain's CDR3 is CASSSQSLNTEAFF. CDR3 DNA sequence: TGTGCCAGCAGTTCACAGAGCTTGAACACTGAAGCTTTCTTT.

The CDR3 nucleotides are TGTGCCATCAGTGACAGGGGTCGGAATATGGGAAACACCATATATTTT. It is translated as CAISDRGRNMGNTIYF. The V and J genes are TRBV10-3 and TRBJ1-3; D perhaps matches TRBD1 (6 bases). V lost 3 bases, J lost 4 bases, and 16 bases lay in between. The CDR3 is 16 residues long. CDR1 ENHRY and CDR2 SYGVKD come from the germline V gene.

The genes are TRBV7-2 and TRBJ2-7, with 10 nucleotides matching TRBD2. The germline V gene encodes CDR1 SGHTA and CDR2 FQGNSA. This CDR3 spans 15 amino acids. V gave up 5 bases and J gave up 4 bases; unmatched junction bases: 8. In DNA form, the CDR3 reads TGTGCCAGCAGCCGCCTAGCGGGAGTGGGGTACGAGCAGTACTTC. Translation gives CASSRLAGVGYEQYF.

CDR3 region: CASSYDTGGTEAFF. The CDR3 DNA sequence: TGTGCCAGCAGTTACGACACAGGGGGCACTGAAGCTTTCTTT. The chain combines TRBV6-5 with TRBJ1-1; 8 positions agree with TRBD1. Germline values: CDR1 MNHEY, CDR2 SVGAGI. V was clipped by 2 bases and J by 4 bases; unmatched bases: 3. The CDR3 length is 14 residues.

This rearrangement joins TRBV10-3 to TRBJ2-3; D possibly corresponds to TRBD2 (6 bases). The CDR3 is 14 residues long. Between the trimmed V and J ends, which lost 4 bases and 3 bases, there was a span of 11 bases. Germline lookup yields CDR1 ENHRY and CDR2 SYGVKD. In DNA, the CDR3 is TGTGCCATCAGTGGCCGGGGACTTACAGATACGCAGTATTTT. It translates to CAISGRGLTDTQYF.